Listed here are 21 T cell receptor beta chains from one sample, sequenced in a study of blood T cell repertoires in COVID-19. The method was immunoSEQ multiplex PCR; TCRdb's version includes in-frame clones alone and lacks a portion of them. Found here are 330,000 or so clones, about 87% of them singletons; the top ten hold roughly a tenth. The sample taken for sequencing was peripheral blood. These receptors came from a man under 40 with COVID-19, enrolled during active disease.

This clone was observed a few times. The V gene is TRBV6-2 or TRBV6-3, the J gene TRBJ2-3; unclear D gene. Trimming removed 6 bases at V and 9 bases at J, with 16 bases between. The CDR3 length is 13 residues. The germline V gene has CDR1 MNHEY and CDR2 SVGEGT. Written as DNA, the CDR3 is TGTGCCAGCAGCCCCATTAGCAGCCGGACGCAGTATTTT. It yields the protein CASSPISSRTQYF.

J is TRBJ2-3 and V is TRBV7-3, with a possible D match to TRBD2 (6 bases). Trimming shortened V by 0 bases and J by 5 bases, and 21 bases separated the two germline ends. The CDR3 length is 18 residues. CDR1 is SGHTA and CDR2 is FQGTGA in the germline V gene. CDR3 amino acids: CASSLTVVGGSELDTQYF. DNA for the CDR3: TGTGCCAGCAGCTTAACGGTCGTCGGGGGATCCGAGTTAGATACGCAGTATTTT. The full variable domain, its missing parts supplied by reference TRBV7-3 and TRBJ2-3, is GAGVSQTPSNKVTEKGKYVELRCDPISGHTALYWYRQSLGQGPEFLIYFQGTGAADDSGLPNDRFFAVRPEGSVSTLKIQRTERGDSAVYLCASSLTVVGGSELDTQYFGPGTRLTVL.

This chain connects TRBV4-3 to TRBJ1-2; D may be TRBD1 (6 bases). There are 16 residues in the CDR3. Germline V gives CDR1 LGHNA, CDR2 YSLEER. The ends were cut back, 0 bases at V and 5 bases at J, with 16 bases in the middle. This chain's CDR3 is CASSQEGARGLYGYTF. The CDR3 DNA reads TGCGCCAGCAGCCAAGAAGGAGCGCGGGGGCTATATGGCTACACCTTC.

The V gene is TRBV5-1, the J gene TRBJ2-3, with 9 bases matching TRBD2. CDR3 size: 14 residues. J was trimmed by 5 bases and V by 3 bases; bases with no gene match: 4. The germline gives CDR1 SGHRS, CDR2 YFSETQ. The CDR3 bases are TGCGCCAGCAGCTCCTTAGCGGGAGAAGATACGCAGTATTTT. Its protein is CASSSLAGEDTQYF.

The chain recombines TRBV30 with TRBJ1-1; 10 nucleotides agree with TRBD1. CDR1 and CDR2 (germline): GTSNPN, SVGIG (reference sequence). The CDR3 is 19 residues long. V dropped 3 bases and J dropped 0; count of bases not matched to a gene: 16. The CDR3 DNA sequence: TGTGCCTGGAGAGACGGGACAGGGGATGTCTTTAGGATGAACACTGAAGCTTTCTTT. It is translated as CAWRDGTGDVFRMNTEAFF.

V gene TRBV2 combines with J gene TRBJ1-4; D remains unclear. The germline V gene has CDR1 SNHLY and CDR2 FYNNEI. The CDR3 is made up of 13 amino acids. V shed 7 bases and J shed 12 bases, with 18 bases lying between them. The CDR3 bases are TGTGCCAGCATCCAAGGAAAGCGTGCGGAACTGTTTTTT. The encoded protein is CASIQGKRAELFF.

The chain is built from TRBV19 and TRBJ2-1; 7 nucleotides match TRBD1. V dropped 7 bases and J dropped 3; count of bases not matched to a gene: 6. This CDR3 is 14 amino acids long. Germline loops: CDR1 LNHDA, CDR2 SQIVND (reference sequence). As DNA, the CDR3 is TGTGCCAGTATCCCGGACAGGAACTACAATGAGCAGTTCTTC. Translating gives CASIPDRNYNEQFF.

This clone has just one count. V and J are TRBV14 and TRBJ1-1, with D unclear. CDR1 and CDR2 (germline): SGHDN, FVKESK. Trimming took 0 bases from V and 0 from J, leaving 14 bases between them. The CDR3 has 17 residues. The CDR3 nucleotides are TGTGCCAGCAGCCAAGATCTCGGCGGATTAATGAACACTGAAGCTTTCTTT. Its protein is CASSQDLGGLMNTEAFF.

The chain carries TRBV18 and TRBJ2-3; 8 bases agree with TRBD2. J gave up 4 bases and V 7 bases, and 7 bases lay outside the gene matches. The CDR3 runs 14 residues. The germline V gene has CDR1 KGHSH and CDR2 LQKENI. The CDR3 reads CASLKAGGADTQYF. The CDR3 nucleotides read TGTGCCAGCTTGAAGGCGGGGGGAGCAGATACGCAGTATTTT.

The V gene is TRBV6-5, the J gene TRBJ2-1, with TRBD1 matching 9 bases. The CDR3 loop spans 10 amino acids. J gave up 11 bases and V 8 bases, and 1 base lay outside the gene matches. CDR1 and CDR2 (germline): MNHEY, SVGAGI. CDR3 DNA: TGTGCCAGCGGACAGGGGAAGCAGTTCTTC. It codes for CASGQGKQFF.

The rearrangement uses TRBV6-1 and TRBJ1-5; D might be TRBD1 (6 bases). The germline V gene has CDR1 MNHNS and CDR2 SASEGT. CDR3 length: 19 amino acids. The V end lost 0 bases, the J end lost 2 bases, and 20 bases lay between the germline ends. CDR3 nucleotide sequence: TGTGCCAGCAGTGAAGCCCCGGGACAAGCCTTACTACGCAATCAGCCCCAGCATTTT. This gives the protein CASSEAPGQALLRNQPQHF.

The chain carries TRBV5-1 and TRBJ2-2; TRBD2 matches at 8 bases. From germline, CDR1 is SGHRS and CDR2 YFSETQ. The V gene end was trimmed by 1 base and the J gene end by 0 bases; junction bases not matched to a gene: 8. The CDR3 length is 18 residues. The CDR3 DNA reads as TGCGCCAGCAGCTTGAAGCCAGCGGGGGCAACGAACACCGGGGAGCTGTTTTTT. Residues: CASSLKPAGATNTGELFF.

This sequence joins TRBV2 and TRBJ1-2; D unclear. V lost 2 bases and J lost 8, with 12 bases in between. The CDR3 contains 13 residues. The V gene's germline CDR1 is SNHLY and CDR2 FYNNEI. The DNA of the CDR3 is TGTGCCAGCAGTGAACAGGACGGGGAAGGCTACACCTTC. This translates into CASSEQDGEGYTF.

This chain connects TRBV3-1 (or the pseudogene TRBV3-2) to TRBJ1-3, with TRBD1 matching 7 bases. V lost 3 bases, J lost 0 bases, and 2 bases stayed unmatched. Germline CDR1 reads LGHDT; CDR2 reads YNNKEL (reference sequence). This CDR3 is built from 15 residues. The CDR3 bases are TGTGCCAGCAGCCATACAGGGGTCTCTGGAAACACCATATATTTT. Its protein product is CASSHTGVSGNTIYF.

The chain employs TRBV19 and TRBJ2-1, with 9 bases matching TRBD2. V lost 1 base to trimming and J lost 10 bases; unmatched junction nucleotides: 5. Germline V gene lookup returns CDR1 LNHDA and CDR2 SQIVND (reference sequence). The CDR3 has 14 residues. The CDR3 DNA is TGTGCCAGTAGTATAGGGATAGCGGGAGTGGAGCAGTTCTTC. This encodes CASSIGIAGVEQFF.

This clone was seen at least ten times. The CDR3 here is CASSPRGDRYNEQFF. CDR3 coding DNA: TGTGCCAGTAGCCCACGGGGGGACCGATACAATGAGCAGTTCTTC. The chain links TRBV19 to TRBJ2-1; 7 bases align to TRBD2. Trimming at V came to 6 bases and at J to 4 bases, leaving 9 bases not matched to a gene. There are 15 residues in the CDR3. CDR1 and CDR2 from the germline V gene are LNHDA and SQIVND (reference sequence).

The rearrangement uses TRBV5-4 and TRBJ1-2; 9 nucleotides line up with TRBD1. V lost 3 bases to trimming and J lost 5 bases; unmatched junction nucleotides: 2. CDR1 is SGHNT and CDR2 is YYREEE in the germline V gene (reference sequence). CDR3 length equals 13 residues. CDR3 amino acids: CASSSTGGYGYTF. CDR3 coding DNA: TGTGCCAGCAGCTCGACAGGGGGATATGGCTACACCTTC.

The genes are TRBV6-5 and TRBJ2-7, with TRBD2 identical over 8 bases. The CDR3 length is 15 residues. Per the germline V gene, CDR1 is MNHEY and CDR2 is SVGAGI. The trim removed 1 base at V and 3 bases at J, leaving 5 bases unmatched. Written as DNA, the CDR3 is TGTGCCAGCAGTTACTTAGCGGGGAACCTCTACGAGCAGTACTTC. Residues: CASSYLAGNLYEQYF.

The V and J genes are TRBV19 and TRBJ1-4, with D unclear. Germline V gene data show CDR1 as LNHDA and CDR2 as SQIVND (reference sequence). Trimming took 4 bases from V and 0 from J, leaving 6 bases between them. The CDR3 has 14 residues. The CDR3 DNA is TGTGCCAGTAGTACAGTGGCAACTAATGAAAAACTGTTTTTT. Residues: CASSTVATNEKLFF.

The rearrangement links TRBV3-1 (or the pseudogene TRBV3-2) to TRBJ1-5; tentatively, D is TRBD1 (5 bases). The V gene lost 1 base and the J gene lost 7 bases, with 14 bases spanning the gap. This CDR3 contains 15 residues. Germline loops: CDR1 LGHDT, CDR2 YNNKEL (reference sequence). CDR3 nucleotides: TGTGCCAGCAGCCAAGGTGAAGGGAGGGGCCAGCCCCAGCATTTT. It codes for CASSQGEGRGQPQHF.

CDR3 nucleotides: TGTGCCACCAGTGATTGGGCAGGCGGCTACACCTTC. Translation gives CATSDWAGGYTF. The rearrangement uses TRBV24-1 and TRBJ1-2, with unresolved D. Trimming took 2 bases from V and 8 from J, leaving 8 bases between them. The CDR3 loop spans 12 amino acids. Germline V gene data show CDR1 as KGHDR and CDR2 as SFDVKD.